The rows below give T cell receptor beta chains drawn from one sample of a study of blood T cell repertoires in COVID-19. Sequenced by immunoSEQ multiplex PCR; TCRdb stores in-frame clones only, minus some. The profile shows about 250,000 clones, roughly 86% of them singletons. The specimen was peripheral blood. Receptors originate from a woman aged 55-69 years who had recovered from COVID-19. The CDR3 runs from the conserved cysteine through the conserved F or W. The D gene is left open where the match is weak. Some rows mark clone size as missing; the rest say once, few, many or name a class of expanded clone.

V gene,J gene,clone size,D gene,CDR3 protein,CDR3 DNA
TRBV10-3,TRBJ1-4,-,-,CAIRTEEAEKLFF,TGTGCCATCAGGACAGAGGAAGCCGAAAAACTGTTTTTT
TRBV7-8,TRBJ1-2,-,-,CASSIDRNYGYTF,TGTGCCAGCAGCATCGACAGGAACTATGGCTACACCTTC
TRBV19,TRBJ2-1,-,TRBD1,CASSISVQGGKREQFF,TGTGCCAGTAGTATATCAGTACAGGGGGGCAAGCGGGAGCAGTTCTTC
TRBV4-3,TRBJ1-2,-,TRBD1,CASSQGTGLRYGYTF,TGCGCCAGCAGCCAAGGGACAGGGTTACGCTATGGCTACACCTTC
TRBV5-4,TRBJ1-1,few,TRBD1,CASSLVTGAIMNTEAFF,TGTGCCAGCAGCTTGGTTACAGGGGCCATAATGAACACTGAAGCTTTCTTT
TRBV9,TRBJ2-2,-,TRBD1,CASTRGGQTNTGELFF,TGTGCCAGCACCCGAGGGGGACAGACAAACACCGGGGAGCTGTTTTTT
TRBV20-1,TRBJ2-7,-,TRBD1,CSASDRGHEQYF,TGCAGTGCTAGTGACAGGGGCCACGAGCAGTACTTC
TRBV2,TRBJ1-1,-,TRBD1,CASSENRGTNTEAFF,TGTGCCAGCAGTGAAAACAGGGGAACGAACACTGAAGCTTTCTTT
TRBV29-1,TRBJ2-5,-,-,CSGRSGEETQYF,TGCAGCGGCCGTTCGGGGGAAGAGACCCAGTACTTC
TRBV10-3,TRBJ1-6,-,-,CAISEFPGSSYNSPLHF,TGTGCCATCAGTGAGTTTCCGGGAAGCTCCTATAATTCACCCCTCCACTTT
TRBV19,TRBJ1-5,-,-,CASMWFFGEGNQPQHF,TGTGCCAGTATGTGGTTTTTTGGGGAGGGCAATCAGCCCCAGCATTTT
TRBV3-1/TRBV3-2,TRBJ1-1,once,-,CASSQVGGNTEAFF,TGTGCCAGCAGCCAAGTGGGGGGAAACACTGAAGCTTTCTTT
TRBV29-1,TRBJ2-2,once,TRBD2,CSVVTGGPRTGELFF,TGCAGCGTTGTGACGGGGGGGCCGCGCACCGGGGAGCTGTTTTTT
TRBV19,TRBJ2-2,-,TRBD2,CASSMWGLAGGPNTGELFF,TGTGCCAGTAGTATGTGGGGACTAGCGGGGGGGCCCAACACCGGGGAGCTGTTTTTT
TRBV5-5,TRBJ1-4,-,-,CASSLGRVAEKLFF,TGTGCCAGCAGCTTGGGCAGGGTGGCTGAAAAACTGTTTTTT
TRBV7-2,TRBJ1-2,-,-,CASSLDSNYGYTF,TGTGCCAGCAGCTTAGACAGCAACTATGGCTACACCTTC
TRBV27,TRBJ1-2,few,-,CASRETGDYGYTF,TGTGCCAGCAGGGAGACGGGGGACTATGGCTACACCTTC
TRBV19,TRBJ1-5,-,TRBD1,CASSRDRGLGQPQHF,TGTGCCAGTAGTAGGGACAGGGGGCTTGGTCAGCCCCAGCATTTT
TRBV11-2,TRBJ1-1,-,-,CASSHGGTEAFF,TGTGCCAGCAGCCATGGGGGGACTGAAGCTTTCTTT
TRBV28,TRBJ2-7,few,TRBD1,CASRQPGTGGHRSYEQYF,TGTGCCAGCAGGCAACCCGGGACAGGGGGCCATCGCTCCTACGAGCAGTACTTC
TRBV7-2,TRBJ1-2,-,-,CASSLERALYGYTF,TGTGCCAGCAGCTTAGAGCGGGCCCTCTATGGCTACACCTTC
TRBV11-3,TRBJ2-5,-,TRBD2,CASSPGGIRDYLYQETQYF,TGTGCCAGCAGCCCGGGAGGCATCCGGGACTACCTGTACCAAGAGACCCAGTACTTC
TRBV24-1,TRBJ2-3,-,-,CATRRQASTDTQYF,TGTGCCACCCGTCGACAGGCTAGCACAGATACGCAGTATTTT
TRBV12-3/TRBV12-4,TRBJ1-3,-,-,CASSFKGSNTIYF,TGTGCCAGCAGTTTCAAGGGGTCGAACACCATATATTTT
TRBV4-3,TRBJ2-7,-,TRBD2,CASSRRTGGAVGTYEQYF,TGCGCCAGCAGCCGGAGGACGGGAGGGGCGGTTGGCACCTACGAGCAGTACTTC
TRBV28,TRBJ1-3,-,-,CASSLQGAGGNTIYF,TGTGCCAGCAGCCTACAGGGCGCGGGTGGAAACACCATATATTTT